This T cell receptor beta chain was found in a study of blood T cell repertoires in COVID-19. Germline CDR1 is MNHEY and CDR2 is SMNVEV (reference sequence). The CDR3 contains 14 residues. Trimming took 6 bases from V and 4 from J, leaving 15 bases between them. Data came from immunoSEQ multiplex PCR; TCRdb stores just in-frame clones and leaves some out. The profile shows roughly 320,000 clones, about nine tenths of them singletons. V gene TRBV27 combines with J gene TRBJ1-2, with TRBD1 as a possible D gene (6 bases). Sequencing used PBMCs or T cells enriched from blood (not recorded which). This TCR was sampled from a man aged 30 to 39 who had recovered from COVID-19. The CDR3 region is CASRQLTGTYGYTF. The CDR3, as DNA: TGTGCCAGCAGACAATTAACAGGGACCTATGGCTACACCTTC.